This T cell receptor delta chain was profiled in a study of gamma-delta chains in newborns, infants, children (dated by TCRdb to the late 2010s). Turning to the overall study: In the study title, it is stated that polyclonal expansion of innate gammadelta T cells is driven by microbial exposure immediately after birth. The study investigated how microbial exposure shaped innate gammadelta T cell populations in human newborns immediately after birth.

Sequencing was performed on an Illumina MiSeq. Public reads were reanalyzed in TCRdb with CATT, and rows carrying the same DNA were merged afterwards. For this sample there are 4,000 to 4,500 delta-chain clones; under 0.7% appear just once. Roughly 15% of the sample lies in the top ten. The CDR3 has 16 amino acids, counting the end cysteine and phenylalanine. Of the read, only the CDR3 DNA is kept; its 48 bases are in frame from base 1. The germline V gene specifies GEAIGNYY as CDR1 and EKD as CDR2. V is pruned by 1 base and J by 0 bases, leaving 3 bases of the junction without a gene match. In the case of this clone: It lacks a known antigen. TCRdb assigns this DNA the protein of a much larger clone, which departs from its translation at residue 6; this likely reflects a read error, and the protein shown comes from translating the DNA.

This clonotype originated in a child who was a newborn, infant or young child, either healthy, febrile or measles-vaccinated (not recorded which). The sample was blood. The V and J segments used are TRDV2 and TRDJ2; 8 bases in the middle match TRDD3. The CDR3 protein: CACDTSGDTLTAQLFF. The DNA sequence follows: TGTGCCTGTGACACTTCGGGGGATACTTTGACAGCACAACTCTTCTTT.